Described below is a single T cell receptor beta chain sequence and its context. There is no known antigen for this receptor. No base quality values were provided; no much bigger clone lies one nucleotide off. The germline ends are 14 bases apart after V is trimmed by 2 bases and J by 4 bases. Looking up the germline V gene yields CDR1 SNHLY and CDR2 FYNNEI. The CDR3, from cysteine to phenylalanine, totals 15 residues. Only the CDR3 portion is preserved as DNA: 45 bases, with reading frame beginning at the first base. The record originates from a study of T cell responses to AZD1222 COVID-19 vaccine (dated by TCRdb to the early 2020s). The study in broad terms: TCR sequencing covered fewer than 250 trial participants: 200 to 220 given two doses of AZD1222 and about 26 given two doses of MenACWY control vaccine. Enrollment into the trials was organized by age into subgroups of 18-55, 56-69 and 70-plus years, and those subgroups contained around 150, 28 and 57 TCR-sequenced participants, respectively.

The CDR3 regions of human TCRbeta chains were analyzed by immunosequencing. Regarding the original processing steps: TCRs in the repertoires were matched against a reference library of SARS-CoV-2-specific TCRs that had been generated with the MIRA antigen-specificity platform. Breadth meant the fraction of unique TCRs that were SARS-CoV-2-associated, whereas depth meant the fraction of total T cells that were SARS-CoV-2-associated. Using the MIRA data, every spike-specific TCR was mapped to the spike region that the TCR reacted to and assigned to either a CD4 or a CD8 class. Log10-transformed breadth and depth values were compared by one-way ANOVA with Sidak's multiple comparisons tests. In its TCRdb copy, this immuneACCESS table keeps in-frame sequences only and misses some clones. Where compared with another copy, unresolved V genes explain less than half of these, and the others have no known cause. V, J and clone size are taken as reported in that table, and D and trimming were inferred from the DNA itself. The sample table records some 180,000 clones; around 90% of these occur just once. About 1.9% of the sample belongs to the ten largest clones.

The label giving this sample's time point can be read as: about 28 days (+/-7) after the second vaccine dose. AZD1222 recipients given second doses at about 4 weeks or at about 12 weeks were pooled, since spike-specific TCR depth and breadth were not found to differ between the two schedules. Samples from vaccinated people were obtained from the UK trials COV001 and COV002, which included a single-blind randomized controlled phase 2/3 trial of AZD1222 (ChAdOx1 nCoV-19) in healthy adults. For TCRbeta chain sequencing, PBMC samples were collected from trial participants at day 0 and at day 28 after the second dose. Broader findings and caveats from the paper: A significant rise in spike-specific TCR breadth and depth was observed after two AZD1222 doses relative to day 0 and relative to MenACWY recipients. Most participants were white British and females outnumbered males, and the authors suggested that clonal diversity may have been underestimated. Nearly half of unique spike-specific TCRs reportedly recognized epitopes outside regions mutated in the B.1.351 and B.1.1.7 variants. The vaccine-associated CD4 TCRs covered the entire spike protein, and the dominant responses fell in regions 160-218 and 743-854. Conclusions about previously exposed vaccinees are limited because only six or seven AZD1222 recipients were SARS-CoV-2 seropositive at baseline. In the small 56-69-year group, the increase in depth fell short of significance, most likely because of low power. Because no day 14 peak-response samples were available, repertoires were characterized only after the peak T cell response.

Sequencing used peripheral blood, obtained 28 days after the second AZD1222 dose. The chain uses TRBV2 and TRBJ1-2; confidence is insufficient to name the D gene. The receptor comes from an adult who received the AZD1222 COVID-19 vaccine. The CDR3 reads CASSEFSGSSYGYTF. Read as DNA, the sequence is TGTGCCAGCAGTGAATTTTCCGGGTCGTCCTATGGCTACACCTTC.